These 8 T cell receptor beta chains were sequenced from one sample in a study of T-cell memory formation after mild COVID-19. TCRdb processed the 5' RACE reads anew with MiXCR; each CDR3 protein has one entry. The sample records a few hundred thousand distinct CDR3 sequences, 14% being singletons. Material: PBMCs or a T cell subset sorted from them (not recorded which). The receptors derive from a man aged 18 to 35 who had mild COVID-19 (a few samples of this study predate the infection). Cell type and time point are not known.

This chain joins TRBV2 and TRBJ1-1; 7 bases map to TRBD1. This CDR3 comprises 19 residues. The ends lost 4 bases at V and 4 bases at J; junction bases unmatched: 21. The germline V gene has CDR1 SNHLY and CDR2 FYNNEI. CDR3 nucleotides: TGTGCCAGCAGTGTTTTGTCCAGGGGGTCGCATACCATGGTCACTGAAGCTTTCTTT. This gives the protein CASSVLSRGSHTMVTEAFF.

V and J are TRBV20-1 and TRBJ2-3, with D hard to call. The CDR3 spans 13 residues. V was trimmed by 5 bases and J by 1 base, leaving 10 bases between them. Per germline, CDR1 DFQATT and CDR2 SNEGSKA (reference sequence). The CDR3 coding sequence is TGCAGTGCTGATATTTCCGGCACAGATACGCAGTATTTT. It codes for CSADISGTDTQYF.

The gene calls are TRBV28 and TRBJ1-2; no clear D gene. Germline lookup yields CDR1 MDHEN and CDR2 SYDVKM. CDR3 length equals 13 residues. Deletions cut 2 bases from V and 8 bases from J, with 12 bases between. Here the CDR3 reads CASSLPGVRGYTF. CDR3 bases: TGTGCCAGCAGTTTACCCGGGGTGAGGGGCTACACCTTC.

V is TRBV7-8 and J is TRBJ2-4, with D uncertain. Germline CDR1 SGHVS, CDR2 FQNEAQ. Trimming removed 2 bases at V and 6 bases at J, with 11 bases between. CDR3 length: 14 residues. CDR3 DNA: TGTGCCAGCAGCTTACGGCTAGGGCTAAACATTCAGTACTTC. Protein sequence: CASSLRLGLNIQYF.

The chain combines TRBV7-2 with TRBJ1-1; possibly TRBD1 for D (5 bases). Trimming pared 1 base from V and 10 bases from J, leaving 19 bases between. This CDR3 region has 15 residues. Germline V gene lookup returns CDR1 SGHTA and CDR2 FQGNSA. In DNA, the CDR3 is TGTGCCAGCAGCTTAGGGAGGGGCCTCCTTGGGGGAGCTTTCTTT. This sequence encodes CASSLGRGLLGGAFF.

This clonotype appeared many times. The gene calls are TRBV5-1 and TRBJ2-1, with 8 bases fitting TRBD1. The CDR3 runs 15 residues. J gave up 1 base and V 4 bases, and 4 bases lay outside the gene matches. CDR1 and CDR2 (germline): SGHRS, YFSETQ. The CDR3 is CASSQDRASYNEQFF. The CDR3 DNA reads TGCGCCAGCAGCCAGGACAGGGCGTCCTACAATGAGCAGTTCTTC.

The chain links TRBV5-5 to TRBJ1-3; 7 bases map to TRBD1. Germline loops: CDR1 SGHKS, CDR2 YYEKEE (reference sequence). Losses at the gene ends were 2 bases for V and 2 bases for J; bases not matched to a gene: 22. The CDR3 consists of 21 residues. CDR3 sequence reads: CASSFSNFRRGQRGTGNTIYF. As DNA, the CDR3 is TGTGCCAGCAGCTTTTCGAATTTTCGGCGGGGACAGCGGGGGACTGGAAACACCATATATTTT. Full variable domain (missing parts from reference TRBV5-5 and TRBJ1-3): DAGVTQSPTHLIKTRGQQVTLRCSPISGHKSVSWYQQVLGQGPQFIFQYYEKEERGRGNFPDRFSARQFPNYSSELNVNALLLGDSALYLCASSFSNFRRGQRGTGNTIYFGEGSWLTVV.

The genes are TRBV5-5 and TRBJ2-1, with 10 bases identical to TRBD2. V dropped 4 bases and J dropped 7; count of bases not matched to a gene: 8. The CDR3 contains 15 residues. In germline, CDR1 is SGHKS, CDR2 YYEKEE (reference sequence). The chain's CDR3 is CASSPWASGGNEQFF. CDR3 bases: TGTGCCAGCAGCCCGTGGGCTAGCGGGGGTAATGAGCAGTTCTTC.